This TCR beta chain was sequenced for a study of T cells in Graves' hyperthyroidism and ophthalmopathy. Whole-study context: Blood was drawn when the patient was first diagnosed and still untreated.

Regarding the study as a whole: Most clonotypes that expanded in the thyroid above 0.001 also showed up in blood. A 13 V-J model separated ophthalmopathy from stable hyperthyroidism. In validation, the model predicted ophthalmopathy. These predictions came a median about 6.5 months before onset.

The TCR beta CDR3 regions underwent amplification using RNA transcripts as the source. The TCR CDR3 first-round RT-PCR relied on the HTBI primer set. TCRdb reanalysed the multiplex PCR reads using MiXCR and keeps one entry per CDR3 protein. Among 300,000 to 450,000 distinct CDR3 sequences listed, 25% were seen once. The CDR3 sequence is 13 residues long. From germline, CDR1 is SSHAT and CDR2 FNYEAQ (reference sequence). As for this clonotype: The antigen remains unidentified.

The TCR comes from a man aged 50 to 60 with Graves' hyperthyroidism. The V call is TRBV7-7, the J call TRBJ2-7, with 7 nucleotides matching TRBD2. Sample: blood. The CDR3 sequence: CGAGAGASYEQYF. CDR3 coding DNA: TGTGGGGCGGGAGCGGGCGCCTCCTACGAGCAGTACTTC.